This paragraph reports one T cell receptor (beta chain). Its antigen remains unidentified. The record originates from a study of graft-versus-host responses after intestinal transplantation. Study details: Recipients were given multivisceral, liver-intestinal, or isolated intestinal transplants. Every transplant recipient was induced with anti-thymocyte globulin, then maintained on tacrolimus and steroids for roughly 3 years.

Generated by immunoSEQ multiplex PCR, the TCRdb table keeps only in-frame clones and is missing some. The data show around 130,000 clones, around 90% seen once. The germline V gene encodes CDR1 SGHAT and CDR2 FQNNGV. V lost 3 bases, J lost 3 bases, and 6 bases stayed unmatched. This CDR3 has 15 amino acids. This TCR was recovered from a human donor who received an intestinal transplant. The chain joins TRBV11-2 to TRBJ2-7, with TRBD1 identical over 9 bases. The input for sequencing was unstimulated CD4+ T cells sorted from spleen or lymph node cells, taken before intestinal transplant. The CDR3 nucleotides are TGTGCCAGCAGCTTCGCGGACAGGGGTGGCTACGAGCAGTACTTC. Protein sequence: CASSFADRGGYEQYF.